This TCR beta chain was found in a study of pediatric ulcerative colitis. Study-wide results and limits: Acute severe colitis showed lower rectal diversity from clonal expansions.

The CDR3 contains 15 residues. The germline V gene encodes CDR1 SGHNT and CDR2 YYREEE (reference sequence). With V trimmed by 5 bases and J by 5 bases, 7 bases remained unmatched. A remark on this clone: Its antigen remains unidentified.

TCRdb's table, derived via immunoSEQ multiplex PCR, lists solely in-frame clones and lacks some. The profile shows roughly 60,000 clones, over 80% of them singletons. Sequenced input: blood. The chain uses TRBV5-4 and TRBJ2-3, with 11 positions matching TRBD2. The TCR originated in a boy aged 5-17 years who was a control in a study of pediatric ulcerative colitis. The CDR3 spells CASSLAGGPVDTQYF. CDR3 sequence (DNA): TGTGCCAGCAGTTTAGCGGGAGGGCCGGTAGATACGCAGTATTTT.